This entry lists 27 T cell receptor beta chains sequenced from one sample in a study of T-cell reconstitution after alpha-beta-depleted transplantation in children. Unique molecular identifiers were used to barcode this TCRbeta library. Using its own MiXCR run on the PCR reads, TCRdb lists one record per CDR3 protein. This sample has over 300,000 distinct CDR3 sequences, with about 9.4% found just once. The sample here was PBMCs from the stem cell graft donor, taken from the stem cell graft. The receptors come from a human donor who donated a stem cell graft to a child with acute lymphoblastic leukemia.

The chain carries TRBV5-6 and TRBJ1-2; no firm D call. V was clipped by 0 bases and J by 2 bases, with 8 bases between them. In germline, CDR1 is SGHDT, CDR2 YYEEEE. This CDR3 region has 14 residues. In DNA, the CDR3 is TGTGCCAGCAGCTTGGTCACACAGAACTATGGCTACACCTTC. This translates into CASSLVTQNYGYTF.

Only a few counts were recorded for this clonotype. The chain carries TRBV6-2 or TRBV6-3 and TRBJ2-1; D might be TRBD2 (6 bases). Germline V gives CDR1 MNHEY, CDR2 SVGEGT. V dropped 0 bases and J dropped 9 bases, with 15 bases sitting between them. The CDR3 spans 15 residues. The CDR3 spells CASSYSGREAGEQFF. As DNA, the CDR3 is TGTGCCAGCAGTTACTCGGGCAGGGAAGCGGGTGAGCAGTTCTTC.

This clonotype has more than one count but fewer than ten. The chain combines TRBV3-1 with TRBJ2-1; 11 bases align to TRBD2. The CDR3 covers 15 residues. J was trimmed by 9 bases and V by 3 bases; bases with no gene match: 7. Looked up from germline, CDR1 is LGHDT and CDR2 is YNNKEL (reference sequence). CDR3 coding DNA: TGTGCCAGCAGCCAGTTTCTAGCGGGAGGCGGTGAGCAGTTCTTC. As protein: CASSQFLAGGGEQFF.

This clonotype came up a few times. The V call is TRBV5-4, the J call TRBJ2-3, with D possibly matching TRBD1 (6 bases). This CDR3 spans 14 amino acids. V lost 3 bases and J 3 bases, leaving 11 bases between the germline ends. The germline V gene encodes CDR1 SGHNT and CDR2 YYREEE (reference sequence). The CDR3 spells CASSSTGLTDTQYF. CDR3 in DNA: TGTGCCAGCAGCTCCACAGGGCTGACAGATACGCAGTATTTT. The entire variable domain, with the rest obtained from reference TRBV5-4 and TRBJ2-3, is as follows: ETGVTQSPTHLIKTRGQQVTLRCSSQSGHNTVSWYQQALGQGPQFIFQYYREEENGRGNFPPRFSGLQFPNYSSELNVNALELDDSALYLCASSSTGLTDTQYFGPGTRLTVL.

V and J are TRBV10-3 and TRBJ2-5; 11 bases fit TRBD2. V gave up 10 bases and J gave up 1 base; unmatched junction bases: 8. CDR1 is ENHRY, CDR2 SYGVKD, per germline. This CDR3 contains 15 residues. The CDR3 loop is CATRLGTSGQETQYF. Here the CDR3 DNA reads TGTGCCACCCGGCTTGGGACTAGCGGCCAAGAGACCCAGTACTTC.

In its sample, this clonotype was seen a few times. This chain links TRBV25-1 with TRBJ1-2, with a possible D match to TRBD1 (5 bases). The CDR3 sequence is 14 residues long. V lost 2 bases, J lost 3 bases, and 10 bases lay in between. Germline-derived CDR1 and CDR2 are MGHDK and SYGVNS. CDR3 sequence (DNA): TGTGCCAGCAGTGAACGGTGGGACTACTATGGCTACACCTTC. Encoded protein: CASSERWDYYGYTF.

This rearrangement joins TRBV27 to TRBJ2-1, with TRBD2 identical over 9 bases. The CDR3 loop spans 17 amino acids. The trim removed 6 bases at V and 3 bases at J, leaving 12 bases unmatched. Germline CDR1 reads MNHEY; CDR2 reads SMNVEV (reference sequence). CDR3 coding DNA: TGTGCCAGCAGGATAAGTTCTAGCGGGATATACTACAATGAGCAGTTCTTC. Its protein product is CASRISSSGIYYNEQFF.

This rearrangement joins TRBV7-9 to TRBJ2-2; D is unresolved. V shed 7 bases and J shed 6 bases, with 18 bases lying between them. Germline V CDR1 and CDR2: SEHNR, FQNEAQ (reference sequence). This CDR3 region has 15 residues. This CDR3 reads CASTPTPAKAGELFF. DNA for the CDR3: TGTGCCAGCACCCCAACCCCGGCCAAGGCCGGGGAGCTGTTTTTT.

The chain has TRBV27 and TRBJ2-2; D remains unclear. Germline lookup yields CDR1 MNHEY and CDR2 SMNVEV (reference sequence). Trimming shortened V by 3 bases and J by 6 bases, and 8 bases separated the two germline ends. The CDR3 is 13 residues long. DNA of the CDR3: TGTGCCAGCAGTTTTGGTGGGGCCGGGGAGCTGTTTTTT. It specifies CASSFGGAGELFF.

This clonotype was found a few times. The V call is TRBV5-1, the J call TRBJ1-1; D is perhaps TRBD1 (6 bases). With 8 bases removed from V and 0 bases from J, the gap between germline ends came to 17 bases. CDR1 and CDR2 (germline): SGHRS, YFSETQ. CDR3 length: 15 residues. The CDR3 loop is CASTGQGTLNTEAFF. The CDR3 region has the DNA TGCGCCAGTACCGGGCAGGGGACGTTGAACACTGAAGCTTTCTTT.

Only a few counts were recorded for this clonotype. This chain connects TRBV4-3 to TRBJ2-1; D unresolved. V was trimmed by 3 bases and J by 5 bases, leaving 11 bases between them. The CDR3 extends over 14 amino acids. The germline V gene encodes CDR1 LGHNA and CDR2 YSLEER. The CDR3 sequence: CASSQVEVDNEQFF. In nucleotides, the CDR3 is TGCGCCAGCAGCCAGGTAGAAGTTGACAATGAGCAGTTCTTC.

V gene TRBV9 combines with J gene TRBJ2-7; D uncertain. The CDR3 contains 14 residues. V lost 6 bases and J 5 bases, leaving 18 bases between the germline ends. Germline V CDR1 and CDR2: SGDLS, YYNGEE. CDR3 protein: CASTHNQLRDEQYF. The CDR3 coding sequence is TGTGCCAGCACCCACAATCAGCTAAGGGACGAGCAGTACTTC. Complete variable domain (other parts from reference TRBV9 and TRBJ2-7): DSGVTQTPKHLITATGQRVTLRCSPRSGDLSVYWYQQSLDQGLQFLIQYYNGEERAKGNILERFSAQQFPDLHSELNLSSLELGDSALYFCASTHNQLRDEQYFGPGTRLTVT.

This clonotype has only a few counts. The chain combines TRBV20-1 with TRBJ2-1, with D possibly being TRBD2 (7 bases). V lost 6 bases to trimming and J lost 12 bases, with 15 bases between them. The germline V gene encodes CDR1 DFQATT and CDR2 SNEGSKA (reference sequence). This CDR3 region has 11 residues. The CDR3 region is CSAKLGGAQFF. The DNA for the CDR3 is TGCAGTGCGAAACTAGGGGGGGCGCAGTTCTTC.

The chain uses TRBV11-2 and TRBJ2-5, with 12 bases fitting TRBD2. V shed 5 bases, J shed 5 bases, and the junction held 15 bases outside the gene matches. CDR3 size: 18 residues. Germline values: CDR1 SGHAT, CDR2 FQNNGV. CDR3 sequence reads: CASSPRGALAGGVETQYF. The DNA for the CDR3 is TGTGCCAGCAGCCCACGAGGCGCGCTAGCGGGAGGGGTCGAGACCCAGTACTTC.

The gene calls are TRBV5-1 and TRBJ1-4; D is possibly TRBD1 (5 bases). In germline, CDR1 is SGHRS, CDR2 YFSETQ. The V gene lost 5 bases and the J gene lost 5 bases, with 13 bases spanning the gap. The CDR3 is 14 residues long. CDR3 in amino acids: CASSRQLQNEKLFF. For the CDR3, the DNA is TGCGCCAGCAGTCGACAGCTCCAGAATGAAAAACTGTTTTTT. Using reference TRBV5-1 and TRBJ1-4 for the parts outside the CDR3, the full variable domain is KAGVTQTPRYLIKTRGQQVTLSCSPISGHRSVSWYQQTPGQGLQFLFEYFSETQRNKGNFPGRFSGRQFSNSRSEMNVSTLELGDSALYLCASSRQLQNEKLFFGSGTQLSVL.

The table lists this clonotype with many counts. This chain links TRBV5-1 with TRBJ1-2; 7 nucleotides agree with TRBD1. The CDR3 runs 15 residues. Germline CDR1 and CDR2: SGHRS and YFSETQ. With V trimmed by 0 bases and J by 6 bases, 8 bases remained unmatched. CDR3: CASSLAAGGVDGYTF. The CDR3 DNA sequence: TGCGCCAGCAGCTTGGCGGCAGGGGGGGTCGATGGCTACACCTTC.

The chain carries TRBV18 and TRBJ2-7; 7 bases line up with TRBD2. CDR3 size: 12 residues. The germline V gene has CDR1 KGHSH and CDR2 LQKENI. With 1 base clipped from V and 7 bases from J, the junction kept 1 base outside the gene matches. CDR3 residues: CASSPRREEQYF. For the CDR3, the DNA is TGTGCCAGCTCACCACGGCGGGAGGAGCAGTACTTC.

This clonotype was seen only a few times. The chain has TRBV27 and TRBJ2-5; D could derive from TRBD1 or TRBD2 (6 bases each). The V end lost 2 bases, the J end lost 3 bases, and 19 bases lay between the germline ends. The CDR3 covers 17 residues. Germline CDR1 and CDR2: MNHEY and SMNVEV (reference sequence). CDR3 bases: TGTGCCAGCAGTTTAGGGGGGACGACCGGGACAAAAGAGACCCAGTACTTC. This codes for CASSLGGTTGTKETQYF.

V and J are TRBV4-3 and TRBJ1-1; weak D call: TRBD1 (5 bases). The germline V gene encodes CDR1 LGHNA and CDR2 YSLEER. V was clipped by 0 bases and J by 6 bases, with 14 bases between them. This CDR3 spans 15 amino acids. The CDR3 DNA sequence: TGCGCCAGCAGCCAAGAGGTCACCCAAGGGGCTGAAGCTTTCTTT. Its protein is CASSQEVTQGAEAFF.

As for this clonotype: A clone one base away is much larger, so this may be a read error. V gene TRBV7-3 combines with J gene TRBJ2-5; maybe TRBD2 (5 bases). The CDR3 has 16 amino acids. Germline CDR1 reads SGHTA; CDR2 reads FQGTGA. In nucleotides, the CDR3 is TGTGCCAGCAGCCGGGGAATGGCCCCCACTCAAGAGAACCAGTACTTC. Translation: CASSRGMAPTQENQYF.

This clonotype was seen more than once but under ten times. This chain links TRBV12-3 or TRBV12-4 with TRBJ2-5; D gene unclear. V lost 2 bases to trimming and J lost 0 bases, with 4 bases between them. The CDR3 extends over 13 amino acids. CDR3 sequence: CASSLSDQETQYF. In nucleotides, the CDR3 is TGTGCCAGCAGTTTATCTGACCAAGAGACCCAGTACTTC.

V is TRBV4-2 and J is TRBJ2-5; D gene uncertain. Germline lookup yields CDR1 LGHNA and CDR2 YNFKEQ. The CDR3 runs to 16 residues. V was clipped by 0 bases and J by 2 bases, with 13 bases between them. CDR3 residues: CASSQDRDSRQETQYF. CDR3 bases: TGTGCCAGCAGCCAAGATCGAGATTCACGGCAAGAGACCCAGTACTTC.

There are many counts of this clonotype. The chain recombines TRBV7-9 with TRBJ2-7, with no clear D. The CDR3 is made up of 13 amino acids. V was cut by 6 bases and J by 3 bases, with 12 bases left in between. Germline loops: CDR1 SEHNR, CDR2 FQNEAQ (reference sequence). The CDR3: CASSLFSSYEQYF. The CDR3 nucleotides are TGTGCCAGCAGTCTGTTTTCTAGCTACGAGCAGTACTTC.

This clonotype has a count of ten or more. This rearrangement joins TRBV5-1 to TRBJ2-3; TRBD2 is a possible D gene (5 bases). This CDR3 region has 15 residues. V shed 3 bases and J shed 1 base, with 12 bases lying between them. Per germline, CDR1 SGHRS and CDR2 YFSETQ. The CDR3 loop is CASSSGSGGTDTQYF. The DNA of the CDR3 is TGCGCCAGCAGCTCTGGGAGTGGTGGCACAGATACGCAGTATTTT.

This clonotype was seen a handful of times. The J gene is TRBJ1-6, the V gene TRBV14; 9 nucleotides agree with TRBD1. CDR3 size: 18 residues. With 4 bases clipped from V and 0 bases from J, the junction kept 7 bases outside the gene matches. The germline V gene encodes CDR1 SGHDN and CDR2 FVKESK. CDR3 residues: CASSPGPTGGSYNSPLHF. In DNA, the CDR3 is TGTGCCAGCAGCCCTGGACCGACAGGGGGCTCCTATAATTCACCCCTCCACTTT.

This clonotype was seen at least ten times. As DNA, the CDR3 is TGTGCCAGCAGCTTTACAGGGGTTGAGCAGTTCTTC. It translates to CASSFTGVEQFF. This chain joins TRBV7-9 and TRBJ2-1; the match to TRBD1 covers 7 bases. J gave up 9 bases and V 3 bases, and 2 bases lay outside the gene matches. Germline lookup yields CDR1 SEHNR and CDR2 FQNEAQ (reference sequence). This CDR3 is 12 amino acids long.

This chain uses TRBV18 with TRBJ2-5; D unresolved. This CDR3 spans 12 amino acids. CDR1 KGHSH and CDR2 LQKENI come from the germline V gene. Trimming removed 2 bases at V and 4 bases at J, with 5 bases between. The CDR3 region has the DNA TGTGCCAGCTCACCAACGGGAGAGACCCAGTACTTC. It specifies CASSPTGETQYF.